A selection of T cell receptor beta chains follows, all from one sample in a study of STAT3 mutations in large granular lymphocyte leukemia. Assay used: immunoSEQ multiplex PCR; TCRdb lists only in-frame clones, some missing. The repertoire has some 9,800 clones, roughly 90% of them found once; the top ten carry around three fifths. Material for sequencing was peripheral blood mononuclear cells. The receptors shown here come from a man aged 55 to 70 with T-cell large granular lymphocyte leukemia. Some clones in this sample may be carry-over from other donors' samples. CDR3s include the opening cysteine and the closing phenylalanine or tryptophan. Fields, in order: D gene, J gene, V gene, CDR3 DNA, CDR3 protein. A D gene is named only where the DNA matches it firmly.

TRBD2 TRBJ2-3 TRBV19 TGTGCCAGTAGTATCGGTGGGCTAGCGGGAGAGGGGACGCAGTATTTT CASSIGGLAGEGTQYF
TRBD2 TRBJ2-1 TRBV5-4 TGTGCCAGCAGCTTGAGCGGGAGGGATCGGGGTGAGCAGTTCTTC CASSLSGRDRGEQFF
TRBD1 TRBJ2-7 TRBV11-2 TGTGCCAGCAGCTTAGAGCGGACAGGGGGATACGAGCAGTACTTC CASSLERTGGYEQYF
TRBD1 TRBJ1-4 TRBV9 TGTGCCAGCAGCGTAGATTCGACAGGGGGGCTGTTTTTT CASSVDSTGGLFF
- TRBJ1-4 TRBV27 TGTGCCAGCAGTTTAAACAGATATGAAAAACTGTTTTTT CASSLNRYEKLFF
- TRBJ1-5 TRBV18 TGTGCCAGCTCTCCTTCGGACGGGGGGCCTCAGCCCCAGCATTTT CASSPSDGGPQPQHF
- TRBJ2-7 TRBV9 TGTGCCAGCAGCGTAGGCGCGGAAGCCCCCTACGAGCAGTACTTC CASSVGAEAPYEQYF
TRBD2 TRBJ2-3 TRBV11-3 TGTGCCAGCAGCCCCGGGACTAACACAGATACGCAGTATTTT CASSPGTNTDTQYF
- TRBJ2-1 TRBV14 TGTGCCAGCAGCGATGGACTCATCCACGGATACAATGAGCAGTTCTTC CASSDGLIHGYNEQFF
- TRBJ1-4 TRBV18 TGTGCCAGCTCACCACCGAATTCGAGGGGGAAACTGTTTTTT CASSPPNSRGKLFF